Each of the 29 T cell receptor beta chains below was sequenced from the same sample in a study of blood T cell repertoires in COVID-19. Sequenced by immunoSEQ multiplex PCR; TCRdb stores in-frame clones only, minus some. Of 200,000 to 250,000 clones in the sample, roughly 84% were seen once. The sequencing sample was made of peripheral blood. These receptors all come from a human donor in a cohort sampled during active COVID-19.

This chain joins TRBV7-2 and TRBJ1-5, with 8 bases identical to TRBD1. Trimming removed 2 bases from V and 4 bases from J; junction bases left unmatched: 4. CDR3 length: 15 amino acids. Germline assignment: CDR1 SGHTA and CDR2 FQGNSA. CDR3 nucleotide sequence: TGTGCCAGCAGCTTAACCAGGGGGCTGAATCAGCCCCAGCATTTT. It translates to CASSLTRGLNQPQHF.

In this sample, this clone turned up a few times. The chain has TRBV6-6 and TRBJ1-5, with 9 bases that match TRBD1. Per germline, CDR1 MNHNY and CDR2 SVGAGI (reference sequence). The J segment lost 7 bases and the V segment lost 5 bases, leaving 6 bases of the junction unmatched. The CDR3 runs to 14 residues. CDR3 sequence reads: CASSVQGAGQPQHF. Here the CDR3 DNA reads TGTGCCAGCAGTGTACAGGGGGCAGGACAGCCCCAGCATTTT.

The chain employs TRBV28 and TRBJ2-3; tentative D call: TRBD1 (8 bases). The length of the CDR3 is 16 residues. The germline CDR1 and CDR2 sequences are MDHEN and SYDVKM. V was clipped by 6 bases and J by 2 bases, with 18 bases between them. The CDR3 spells CASSKQGGRNTDTQYF. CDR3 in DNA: TGTGCCAGCAGCAAACAGGGGGGGAGGAACACAGATACGCAGTATTTT.

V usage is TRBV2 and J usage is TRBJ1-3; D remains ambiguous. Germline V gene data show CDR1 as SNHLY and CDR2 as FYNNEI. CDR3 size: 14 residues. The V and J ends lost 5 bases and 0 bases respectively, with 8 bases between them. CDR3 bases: TGTGCCAGCAGTCAACACAACTCTGGAAACACCATATATTTT. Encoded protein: CASSQHNSGNTIYF.

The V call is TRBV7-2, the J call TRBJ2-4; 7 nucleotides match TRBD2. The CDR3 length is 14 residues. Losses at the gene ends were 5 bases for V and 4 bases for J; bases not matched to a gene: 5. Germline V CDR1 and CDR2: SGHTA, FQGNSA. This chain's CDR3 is CASSPMGGKNIQYF. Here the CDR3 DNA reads TGTGCCAGCAGCCCGATGGGAGGGAAAAACATTCAGTACTTC.

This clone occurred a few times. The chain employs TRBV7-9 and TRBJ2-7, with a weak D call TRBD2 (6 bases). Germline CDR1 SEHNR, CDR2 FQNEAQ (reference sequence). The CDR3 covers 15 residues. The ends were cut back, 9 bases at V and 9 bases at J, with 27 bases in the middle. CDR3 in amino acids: CARDRTRGLIRGQYF. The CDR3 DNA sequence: TGTGCCAGGGACCGAACGAGGGGACTTATACGAGGGCAGTACTTC.

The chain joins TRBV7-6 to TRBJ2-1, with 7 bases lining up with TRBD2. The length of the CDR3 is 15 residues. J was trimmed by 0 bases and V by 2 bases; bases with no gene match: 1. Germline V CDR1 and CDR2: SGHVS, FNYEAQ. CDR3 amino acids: CASSLRGSSYNEQFF. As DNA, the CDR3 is TGTGCCAGCAGCTTACGCGGGAGCTCCTACAATGAGCAGTTCTTC.

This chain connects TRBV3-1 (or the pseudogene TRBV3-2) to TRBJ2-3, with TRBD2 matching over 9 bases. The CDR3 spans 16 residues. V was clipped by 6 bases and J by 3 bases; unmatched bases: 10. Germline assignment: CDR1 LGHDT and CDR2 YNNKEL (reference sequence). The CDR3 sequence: CASSPWREGPTDTQYF. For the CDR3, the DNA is TGTGCCAGCAGTCCGTGGCGGGAGGGCCCGACAGATACGCAGTATTTT.

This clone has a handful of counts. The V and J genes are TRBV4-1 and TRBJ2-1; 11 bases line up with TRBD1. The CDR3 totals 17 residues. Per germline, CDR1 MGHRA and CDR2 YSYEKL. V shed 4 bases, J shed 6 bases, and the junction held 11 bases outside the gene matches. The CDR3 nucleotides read TGCGCCAGCAGCCTCCGTTCGTGGACAGGGGGCCGCAATGAGCAGTTCTTC. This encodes CASSLRSWTGGRNEQFF.

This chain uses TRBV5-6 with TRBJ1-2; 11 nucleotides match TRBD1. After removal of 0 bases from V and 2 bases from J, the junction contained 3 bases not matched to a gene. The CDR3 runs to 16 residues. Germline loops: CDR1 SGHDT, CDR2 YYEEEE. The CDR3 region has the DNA TGTGCCAGCAGCTTGGGGACAGGGGGCAGAAACTATGGCTACACCTTC. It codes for CASSLGTGGRNYGYTF.

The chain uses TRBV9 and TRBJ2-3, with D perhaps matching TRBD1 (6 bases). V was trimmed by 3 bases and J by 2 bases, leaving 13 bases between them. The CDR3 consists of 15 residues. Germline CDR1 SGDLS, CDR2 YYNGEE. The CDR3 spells CASSGGRGHTDTQYF. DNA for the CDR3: TGTGCCAGCAGCGGGGGCAGGGGACACACAGATACGCAGTATTTT.

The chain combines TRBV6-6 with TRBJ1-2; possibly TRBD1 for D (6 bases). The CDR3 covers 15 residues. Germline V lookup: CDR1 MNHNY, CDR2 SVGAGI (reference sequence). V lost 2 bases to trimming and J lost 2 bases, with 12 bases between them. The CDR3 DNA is TGTGCCAGCAGTTACCTCGACAGGTTCAACTATGGCTACACCTTC. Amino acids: CASSYLDRFNYGYTF.

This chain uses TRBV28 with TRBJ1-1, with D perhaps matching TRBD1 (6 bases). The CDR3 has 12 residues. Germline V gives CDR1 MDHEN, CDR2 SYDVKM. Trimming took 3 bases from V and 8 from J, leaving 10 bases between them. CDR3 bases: TGTGCCAGCAGTTTGGCCGACAGGGAAGCTTTCTTT. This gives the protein CASSLADREAFF.

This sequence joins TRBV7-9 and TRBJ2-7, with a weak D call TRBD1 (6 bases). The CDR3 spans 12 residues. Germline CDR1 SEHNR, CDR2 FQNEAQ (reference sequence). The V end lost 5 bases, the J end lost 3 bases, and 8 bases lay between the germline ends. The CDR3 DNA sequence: TGTGCCAGCAGCGCCAGGGGCTACGAGCAGTACTTC. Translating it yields CASSARGYEQYF.

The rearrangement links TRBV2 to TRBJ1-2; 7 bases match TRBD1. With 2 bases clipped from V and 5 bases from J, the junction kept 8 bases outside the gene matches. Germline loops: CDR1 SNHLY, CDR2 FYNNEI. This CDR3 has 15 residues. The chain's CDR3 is CASSENLVRGYGYTF. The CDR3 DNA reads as TGTGCCAGCAGTGAAAACCTGGTCAGGGGGTATGGCTACACCTTC.

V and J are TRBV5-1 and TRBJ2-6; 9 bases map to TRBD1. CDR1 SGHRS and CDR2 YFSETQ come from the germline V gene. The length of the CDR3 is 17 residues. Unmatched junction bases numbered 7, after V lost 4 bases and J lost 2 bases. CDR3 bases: TGCGCCAGCAGCCCACAGACAGGGGGTGCTGGGGCCAACGTCCTGACTTTC. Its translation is CASSPQTGGAGANVLTF.

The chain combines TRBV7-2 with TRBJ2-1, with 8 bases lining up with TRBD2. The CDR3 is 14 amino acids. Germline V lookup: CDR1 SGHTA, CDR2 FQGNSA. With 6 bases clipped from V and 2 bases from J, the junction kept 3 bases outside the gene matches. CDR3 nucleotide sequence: TGTGCCAGCAGAAAAGCGGGAGCCTACAATGAGCAGTTCTTC. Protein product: CASRKAGAYNEQFF.

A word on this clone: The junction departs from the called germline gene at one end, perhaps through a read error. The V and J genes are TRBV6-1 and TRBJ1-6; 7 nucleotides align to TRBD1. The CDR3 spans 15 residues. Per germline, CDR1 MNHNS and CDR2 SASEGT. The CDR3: CASREDRANNSPLHF. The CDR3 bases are TGTGCCAGCAGAGAAGACAGGGCGAATAATTCACCCCTCCACTTT.

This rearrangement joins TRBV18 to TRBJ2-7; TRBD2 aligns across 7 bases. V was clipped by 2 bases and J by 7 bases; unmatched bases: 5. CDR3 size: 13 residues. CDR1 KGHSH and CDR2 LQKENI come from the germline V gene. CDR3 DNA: TGTGCCAGCTCACCAGGGCTAGCGGAAGAGCAGTACTTC. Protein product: CASSPGLAEEQYF.

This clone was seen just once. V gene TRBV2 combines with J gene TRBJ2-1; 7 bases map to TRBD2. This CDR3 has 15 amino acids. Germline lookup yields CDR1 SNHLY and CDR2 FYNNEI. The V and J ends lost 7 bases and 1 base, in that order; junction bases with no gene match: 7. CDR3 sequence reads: CASNRLRESYNEQFF. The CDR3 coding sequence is TGTGCCAGCAACCGCCTGCGGGAGTCCTACAATGAGCAGTTCTTC.

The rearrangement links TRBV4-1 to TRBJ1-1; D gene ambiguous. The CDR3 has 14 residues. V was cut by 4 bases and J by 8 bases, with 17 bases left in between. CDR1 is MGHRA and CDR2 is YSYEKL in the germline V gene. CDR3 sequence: CASSLTDLHSEAFF. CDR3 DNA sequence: TGCGCCAGCAGCCTGACTGACCTCCACTCCGAAGCTTTCTTT.

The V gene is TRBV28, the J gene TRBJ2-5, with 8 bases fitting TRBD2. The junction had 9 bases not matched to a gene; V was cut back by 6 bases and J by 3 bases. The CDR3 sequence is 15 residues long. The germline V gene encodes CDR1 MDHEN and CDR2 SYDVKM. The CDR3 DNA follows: TGTGCCAGCAGCGCCCCGGGGGGGCGAAAAGAGACCCAGTACTTC. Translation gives CASSAPGGRKETQYF.

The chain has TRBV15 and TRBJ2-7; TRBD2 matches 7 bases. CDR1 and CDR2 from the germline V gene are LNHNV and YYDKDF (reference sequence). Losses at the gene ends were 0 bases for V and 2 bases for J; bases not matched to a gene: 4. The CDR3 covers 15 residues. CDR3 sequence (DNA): TGTGCCACCAGCAGAGATAGGGAGGGACCCTACGAGCAGTACTTC. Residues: CATSRDREGPYEQYF.

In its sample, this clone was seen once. The CDR3 coding sequence is TGTGCCAGCAGCTCGGGACTAGCTCTCGAGCAGTACTTC. Its translation: CASSSGLALEQYF. The chain joins TRBV5-4 to TRBJ2-7; 9 bases align to TRBD2. V shed 3 bases and J 6 bases; nucleotides not matched to a gene: 4. Germline CDR1 reads SGHNT; CDR2 reads YYREEE (reference sequence). This CDR3 is built from 13 residues.

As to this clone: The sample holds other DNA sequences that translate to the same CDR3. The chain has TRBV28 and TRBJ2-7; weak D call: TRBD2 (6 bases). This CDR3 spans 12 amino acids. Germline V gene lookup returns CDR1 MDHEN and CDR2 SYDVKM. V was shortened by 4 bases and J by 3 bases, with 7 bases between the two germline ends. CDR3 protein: CASSSGGYEQYF. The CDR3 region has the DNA TGTGCCAGCAGTTCCGGGGGCTACGAGCAGTACTTC.

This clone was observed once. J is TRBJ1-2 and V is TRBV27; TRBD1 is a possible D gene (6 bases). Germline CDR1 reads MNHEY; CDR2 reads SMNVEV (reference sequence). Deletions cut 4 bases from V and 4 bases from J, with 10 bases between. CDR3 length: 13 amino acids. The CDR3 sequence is CASSSPGVYGYTF. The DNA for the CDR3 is TGTGCCAGCAGTTCCCCAGGGGTCTATGGCTACACCTTC.

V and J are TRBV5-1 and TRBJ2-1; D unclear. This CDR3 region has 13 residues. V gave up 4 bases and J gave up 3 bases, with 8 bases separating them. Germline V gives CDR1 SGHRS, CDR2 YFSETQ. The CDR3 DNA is TGCGCCAGCAGCGAGCAGGACTACAATGAGCAGTTCTTC. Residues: CASSEQDYNEQFF.

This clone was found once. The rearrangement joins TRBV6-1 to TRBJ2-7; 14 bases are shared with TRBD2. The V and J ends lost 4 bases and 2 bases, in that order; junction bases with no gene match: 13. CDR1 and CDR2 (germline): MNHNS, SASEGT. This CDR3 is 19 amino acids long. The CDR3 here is CASSAPSGTSGGGAYEQYF. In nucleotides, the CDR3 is TGTGCCAGCAGTGCGCCCTCCGGGACTAGCGGGGGCGGGGCCTACGAGCAGTACTTC.

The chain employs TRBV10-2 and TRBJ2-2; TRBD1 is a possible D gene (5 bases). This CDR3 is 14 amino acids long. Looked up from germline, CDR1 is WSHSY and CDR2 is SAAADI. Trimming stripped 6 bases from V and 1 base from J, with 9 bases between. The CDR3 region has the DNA TGCGCCAGCAGAGCAGGGATGAACACCGGGGAGCTGTTTTTT. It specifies CASRAGMNTGELFF.